The 9 T cell receptor beta chains given below trace back to one sample, sequenced in a study of cytomegalovirus exposure and HLA in healthy donors. 60 Vbeta and 13 Jbeta primers were used in PCR. Produced via immunoSEQ multiplex PCR; TCRdb's table is partial and in-frame only. The sample lists 100,000 to 150,000 clones; 70% to 80% were seen once. Sequenced material: PBMCs. Receptors originate from a woman aged 45-59 years in good health and CMV-seronegative.

J is TRBJ2-7 and V is TRBV7-2, with a tentative D call TRBD1 (5 bases). V lost 1 base, J lost 3 bases, and 10 bases lay in between. The CDR3 extends over 14 amino acids. Germline loops: CDR1 SGHTA, CDR2 FQGNSA. The CDR3: CASSLERGGYEQYF. The CDR3 region has the DNA TGTGCCAGCAGCTTAGAAAGGGGCGGCTACGAGCAGTACTTC.

This chain joins TRBV2 and TRBJ2-1; 7 nucleotides match TRBD2. There are 14 residues in the CDR3. Germline V gene lookup returns CDR1 SNHLY and CDR2 FYNNEI. The junction had 10 bases not matched to a gene; V was cut back by 5 bases and J by 9 bases. CDR3 coding DNA: TGTGCCAGCAGTCAAGGACTAGTTAGTGCTGAGCAGTTCTTC. Translating it yields CASSQGLVSAEQFF.

CDR3 region: CASSLGAQGDTQYF. The CDR3 DNA sequence: TGTGCCAGCAGCTTAGGGGCCCAGGGAGATACGCAGTATTTT. The chain carries TRBV7-2 and TRBJ2-3; a weak D match, TRBD1 (5 bases). There are 14 residues in the CDR3. CDR1 and CDR2 from the germline V gene are SGHTA and FQGNSA. V lost 1 base and J 5 bases, leaving 10 bases between the germline ends. The full variable domain, with the rest looked up from reference TRBV7-2 and TRBJ2-3, is GAGVSQSPSNKVTEKGKDVELRCDPISGHTALYWYRQSLGQGLEFLIYFQGNSAPDKSGLPSDRFSAERTGGSVSTLTIQRTQQEDSAVYLCASSLGAQGDTQYFGPGTRLTVL.

This clone was seen a handful of times. The genes are TRBV11-2 and TRBJ2-7, with 10 bases fitting TRBD2. CDR3 size: 13 residues. CDR1 and CDR2 (germline): SGHAT, FQNNGV. Losses at the gene ends were 6 bases for V and 3 bases for J; bases not matched to a gene: 2. The CDR3 sequence: CASRLAGCYEQYV. The CDR3 DNA follows: TGTGCCAGCAGACTAGCGGGGTGCTACGAGCAGTACGTC.

The chain is built from TRBV6-1 and TRBJ2-3; 11 positions agree with TRBD2. This CDR3 spans 18 amino acids. Germline V lookup: CDR1 MNHNS, CDR2 SASEGT. J gave up 0 bases and V 4 bases, and 9 bases lay outside the gene matches. The CDR3 region is CASSARTSGRTSTDTQYF. CDR3 coding DNA: TGTGCCAGCAGTGCTCGGACTAGCGGGCGTACTAGCACAGATACGCAGTATTTT.

The chain is built from TRBV6-5 and TRBJ2-1, with 9 positions matching TRBD2. This CDR3 comprises 15 residues. In germline, CDR1 is MNHEY, CDR2 SVGAGI. Germline trimming cut 7 bases from V and 7 bases from J; bases unmatched to any gene: 11. The CDR3 here is CASTKGREGWNEQFF. As DNA, the CDR3 is TGTGCCAGCACTAAAGGGCGGGAGGGCTGGAATGAGCAGTTCTTC.

The V call is TRBV28, the J call TRBJ2-5; D might be TRBD1 (5 bases). There are 13 residues in the CDR3. V shed 4 bases and J shed 5 bases, with 11 bases lying between them. CDR1 is MDHEN, CDR2 SYDVKM, per germline. The CDR3 DNA reads as TGTGCCAGCAGTTCCAGGGTTGGGGAGACCCAGTACTTC. It encodes CASSSRVGETQYF.

This clone was picked up one time. The CDR3 coding sequence is TGTGCCTGTACAGGGACAGGGGGATACTATGGCTACACCTTC. Translated: CACTGTGGYYGYTF. This chain joins TRBV30 and TRBJ1-2; 11 nucleotides match TRBD1. After removal of 6 bases from V and 3 bases from J, the junction contained 6 bases not matched to a gene. The V gene's germline CDR1 is GTSNPN and CDR2 SVGIG (reference sequence). This CDR3 is built from 14 residues.

This clone was seen more than once but under ten times. The chain employs TRBV10-3 and TRBJ2-3; 11 nucleotides match TRBD1. CDR1 and CDR2 (germline): ENHRY, SYGVKD. The trim removed 5 bases at V and 3 bases at J, leaving 7 bases unmatched. The CDR3 length is 16 residues. For the CDR3, the DNA is TGTGCCATCAGTTCCCAGGGACAGGGGGAAACAGATACGCAGTATTTT. Translated, it gives CAISSQGQGETDTQYF.